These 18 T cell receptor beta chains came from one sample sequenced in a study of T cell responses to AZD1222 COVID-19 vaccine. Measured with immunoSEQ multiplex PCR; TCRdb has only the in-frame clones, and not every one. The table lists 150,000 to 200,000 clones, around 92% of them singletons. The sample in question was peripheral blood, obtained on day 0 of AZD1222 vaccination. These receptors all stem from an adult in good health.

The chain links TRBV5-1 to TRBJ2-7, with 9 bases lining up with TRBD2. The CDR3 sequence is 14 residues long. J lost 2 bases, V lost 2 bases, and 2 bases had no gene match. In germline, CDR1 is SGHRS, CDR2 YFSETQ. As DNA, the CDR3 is TGCGCCAGCAGCTTCAAGCGGGAGGCCTACGAGCAGTACTTC. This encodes CASSFKREAYEQYF.

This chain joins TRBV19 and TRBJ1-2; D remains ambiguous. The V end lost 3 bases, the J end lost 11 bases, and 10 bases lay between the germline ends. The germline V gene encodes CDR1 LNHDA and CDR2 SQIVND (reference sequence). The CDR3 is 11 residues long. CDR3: CASSIPTVYTF. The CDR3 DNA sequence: TGTGCCAGTAGTATTCCGACTGTTTACACCTTC.

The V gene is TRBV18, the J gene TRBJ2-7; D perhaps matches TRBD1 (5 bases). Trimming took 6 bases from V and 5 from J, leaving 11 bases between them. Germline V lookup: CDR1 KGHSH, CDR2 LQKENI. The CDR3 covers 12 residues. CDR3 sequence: CASSLGQDEQYV. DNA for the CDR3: TGTGCCAGCTCGCTCGGACAAGACGAGCAGTACGTC.

The chain's CDR3 is CASSQGVFTDTQYF. CDR3 DNA sequence: TGCGCCAGCAGCCAAGGGGTGTTCACAGATACGCAGTATTTT. The chain joins TRBV4-1 to TRBJ2-3, with no clear D. Looked up from germline, CDR1 is MGHRA and CDR2 is YSYEKL. The CDR3 totals 14 residues. Trimming took 1 base from V and 2 from J, leaving 7 bases between them.

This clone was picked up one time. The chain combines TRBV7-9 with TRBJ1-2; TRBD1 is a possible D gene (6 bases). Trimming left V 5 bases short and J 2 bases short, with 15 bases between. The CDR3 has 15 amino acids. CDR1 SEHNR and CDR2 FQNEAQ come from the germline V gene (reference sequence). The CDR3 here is CASSPSRTDNYGYTF. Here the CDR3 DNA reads TGTGCCAGCAGCCCAAGCCGGACAGACAACTATGGCTACACCTTC.

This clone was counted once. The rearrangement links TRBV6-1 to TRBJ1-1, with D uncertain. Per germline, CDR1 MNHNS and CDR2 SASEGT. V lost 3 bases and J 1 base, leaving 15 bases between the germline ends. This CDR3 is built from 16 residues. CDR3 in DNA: TGTGCCAGCAGTGAGGTCAGATTCGAGTCGAACACTGAAGCTTTCTTT. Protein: CASSEVRFESNTEAFF.

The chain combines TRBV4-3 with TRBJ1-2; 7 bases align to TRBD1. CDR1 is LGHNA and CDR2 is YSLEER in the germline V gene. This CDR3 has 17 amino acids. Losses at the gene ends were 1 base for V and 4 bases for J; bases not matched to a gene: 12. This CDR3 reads CASSQGPNTGVIYGYTF. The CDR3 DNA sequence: TGCGCCAGCAGCCAAGGCCCCAATACAGGGGTGATCTATGGCTACACCTTC.

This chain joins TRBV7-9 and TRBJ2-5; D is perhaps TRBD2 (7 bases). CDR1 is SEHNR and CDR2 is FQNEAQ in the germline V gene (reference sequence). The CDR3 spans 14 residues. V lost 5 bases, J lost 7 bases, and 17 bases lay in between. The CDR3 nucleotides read TGTGCCAGCAGCCCGGGGGGCGGCGTCGGGACCCAGTACTTC. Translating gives CASSPGGGVGTQYF.

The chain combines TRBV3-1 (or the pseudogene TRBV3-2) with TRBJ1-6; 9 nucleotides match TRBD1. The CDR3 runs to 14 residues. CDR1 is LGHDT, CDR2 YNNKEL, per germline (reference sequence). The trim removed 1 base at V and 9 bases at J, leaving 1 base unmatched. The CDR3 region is CASSQGQGVSPLHF. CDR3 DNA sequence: TGTGCCAGCAGCCAAGGACAGGGGGTTTCACCCCTCCACTTT.

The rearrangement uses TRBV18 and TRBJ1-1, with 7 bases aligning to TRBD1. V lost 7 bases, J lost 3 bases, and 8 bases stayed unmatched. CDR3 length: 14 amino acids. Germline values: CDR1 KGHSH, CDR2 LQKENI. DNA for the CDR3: TGTGCCAGCTTAAACAGGGGTAAGGACACTGAAGCTTTCTTT. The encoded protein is CASLNRGKDTEAFF.

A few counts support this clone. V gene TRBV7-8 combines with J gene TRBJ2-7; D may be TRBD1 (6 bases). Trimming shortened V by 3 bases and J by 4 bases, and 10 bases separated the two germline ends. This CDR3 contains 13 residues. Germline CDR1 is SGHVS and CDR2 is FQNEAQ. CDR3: CASSFGTRYEQYV. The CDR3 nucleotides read TGTGCCAGCAGCTTTGGGACAAGATACGAGCAGTACGTC.

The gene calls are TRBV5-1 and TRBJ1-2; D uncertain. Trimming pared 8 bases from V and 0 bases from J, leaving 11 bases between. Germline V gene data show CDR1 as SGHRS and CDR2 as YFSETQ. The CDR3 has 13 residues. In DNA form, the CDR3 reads TGCGCCAGTAAGGACGGATCTAACTATGGCTACACCTTC. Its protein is CASKDGSNYGYTF.

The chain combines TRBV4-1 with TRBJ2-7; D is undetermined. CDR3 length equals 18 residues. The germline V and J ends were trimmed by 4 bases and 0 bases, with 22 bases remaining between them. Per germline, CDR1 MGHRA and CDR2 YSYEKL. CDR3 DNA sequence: TGCGCCAGCAGCCTTTTGATGGGCCTATATAGGAGCTCCTACGAGCAGTACTTC. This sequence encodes CASSLLMGLYRSSYEQYF.

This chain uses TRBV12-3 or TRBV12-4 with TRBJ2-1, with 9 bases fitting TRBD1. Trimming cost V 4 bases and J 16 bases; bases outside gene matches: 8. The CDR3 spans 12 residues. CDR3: CASSSRTGERFF. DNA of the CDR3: TGTGCCAGCAGTTCCCGGACAGGGGAAAGATTCTTC.

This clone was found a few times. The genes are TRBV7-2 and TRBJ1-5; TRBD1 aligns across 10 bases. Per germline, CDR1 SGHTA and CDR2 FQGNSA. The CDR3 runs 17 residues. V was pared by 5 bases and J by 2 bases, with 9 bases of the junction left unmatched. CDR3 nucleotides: TGTGCCAGCAGCCTCCACTCCGGGACAGGGGGCAATCAGCCCCAGCATTTT. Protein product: CASSLHSGTGGNQPQHF. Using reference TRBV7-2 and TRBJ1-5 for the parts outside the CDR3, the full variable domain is GAGVSQSPSNKVTEKGKDVELRCDPISGHTALYWYRQSLGQGLEFLIYFQGNSAPDKSGLPSDRFSAERTGGSVSTLTIQRTQQEDSAVYLCASSLHSGTGGNQPQHFGDGTRLSIL.

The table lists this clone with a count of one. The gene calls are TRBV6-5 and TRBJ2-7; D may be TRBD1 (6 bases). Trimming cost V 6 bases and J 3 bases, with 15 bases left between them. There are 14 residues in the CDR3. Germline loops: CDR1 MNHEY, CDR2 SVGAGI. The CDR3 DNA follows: TGTGCCAGCAGCTCCGGGACACCACTCTACGAGCAGTACTTC. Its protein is CASSSGTPLYEQYF.

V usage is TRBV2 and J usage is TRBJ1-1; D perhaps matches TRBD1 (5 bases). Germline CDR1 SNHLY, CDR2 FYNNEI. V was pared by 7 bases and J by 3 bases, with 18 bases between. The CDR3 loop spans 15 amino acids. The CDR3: CASNYGRGLDTEAFF. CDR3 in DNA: TGTGCCAGCAATTACGGACGGGGCTTGGACACTGAAGCTTTCTTT. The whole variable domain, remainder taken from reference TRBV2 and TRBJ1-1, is EPEVTQTPSHQVTQMGQEVILRCVPISNHLYFYWYRQILGQKVEFLVSFYNNEISEKSEIFDDQFSVERPDGSNFTLKIRSTKLEDSAMYFCASNYGRGLDTEAFFGQGTRLTVV.

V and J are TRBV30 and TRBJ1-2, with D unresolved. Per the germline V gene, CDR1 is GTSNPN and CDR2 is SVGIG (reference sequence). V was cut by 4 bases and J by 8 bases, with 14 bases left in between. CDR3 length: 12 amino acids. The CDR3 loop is CAWKGILPGYTF. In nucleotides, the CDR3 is TGTGCCTGGAAGGGTATTCTCCCCGGCTACACCTTC.